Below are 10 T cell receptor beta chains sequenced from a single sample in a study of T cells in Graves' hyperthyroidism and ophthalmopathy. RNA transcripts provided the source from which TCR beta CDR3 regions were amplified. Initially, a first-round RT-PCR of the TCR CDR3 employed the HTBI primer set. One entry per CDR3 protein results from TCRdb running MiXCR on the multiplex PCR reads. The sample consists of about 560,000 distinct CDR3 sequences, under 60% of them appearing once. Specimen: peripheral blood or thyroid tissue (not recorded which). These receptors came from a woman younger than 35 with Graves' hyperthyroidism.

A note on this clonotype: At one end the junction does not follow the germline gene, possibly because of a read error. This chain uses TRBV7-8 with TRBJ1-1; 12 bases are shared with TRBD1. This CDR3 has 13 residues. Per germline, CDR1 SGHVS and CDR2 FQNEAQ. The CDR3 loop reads CATGTGGITEASF. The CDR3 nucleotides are TGTGCCACCGGGACAGGGGGCATCACTGAAGCTTCCTTT.

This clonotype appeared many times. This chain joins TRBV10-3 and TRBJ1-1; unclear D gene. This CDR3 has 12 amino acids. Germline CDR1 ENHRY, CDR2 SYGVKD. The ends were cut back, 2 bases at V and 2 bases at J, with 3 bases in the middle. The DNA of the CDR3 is TGTGCCATCAGTGAGGGAAACACTGAAGCTTTCTTT. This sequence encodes CAISEGNTEAFF.

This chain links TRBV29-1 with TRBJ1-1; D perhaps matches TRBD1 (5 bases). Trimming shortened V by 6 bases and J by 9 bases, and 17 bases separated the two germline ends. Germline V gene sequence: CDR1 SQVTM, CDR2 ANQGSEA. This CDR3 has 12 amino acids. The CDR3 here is CSVGEGHLQAFF. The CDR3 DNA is TGCAGCGTGGGGGAAGGACACCTTCAAGCTTTCTTT.

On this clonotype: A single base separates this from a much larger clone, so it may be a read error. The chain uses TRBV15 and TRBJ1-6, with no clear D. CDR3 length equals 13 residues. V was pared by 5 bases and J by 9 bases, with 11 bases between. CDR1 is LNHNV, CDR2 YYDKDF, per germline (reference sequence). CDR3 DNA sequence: TGTGCCACCAGCCAAGATCAGCGTTCACCCCTCCACTTT. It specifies CATSQDQRSPLHF. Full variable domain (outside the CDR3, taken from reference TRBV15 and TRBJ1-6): DAMVIQNPRYQVTQFGKPVTLSCSQTLNHNVMYWYQQKSSQAPKLLFHYYDKDFNNEADTPDNFQSRRPNTSFCFLDIRSPGLGDTAMYLCATSQDQRSPLHFGNGTRLTVT.

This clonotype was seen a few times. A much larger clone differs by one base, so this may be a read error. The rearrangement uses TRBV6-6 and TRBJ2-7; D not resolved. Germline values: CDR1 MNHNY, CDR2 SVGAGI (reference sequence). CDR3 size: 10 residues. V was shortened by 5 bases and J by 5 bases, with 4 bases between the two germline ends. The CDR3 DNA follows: TGTGCCAGCAGTGACGACGAGCAGTACTTC. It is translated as CASSDDEQYF.

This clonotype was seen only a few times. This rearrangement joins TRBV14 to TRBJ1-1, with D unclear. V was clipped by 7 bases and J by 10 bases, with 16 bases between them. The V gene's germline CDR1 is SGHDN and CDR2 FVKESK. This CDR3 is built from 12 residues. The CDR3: CASNVFGGVAFF. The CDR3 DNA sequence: TGTGCCAGCAATGTTTTCGGAGGAGTAGCTTTCTTT. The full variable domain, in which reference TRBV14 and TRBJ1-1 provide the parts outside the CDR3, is EAGVTQFPSHSVIEKGQTVTLRCDPISGHDNLYWYRRVMGKEIKFLLHFVKESKQDESGMPNNRFLAERTGGTYSTLKVQPAELEDSGVYFCASNVFGGVAFFGQGTRLTVV.

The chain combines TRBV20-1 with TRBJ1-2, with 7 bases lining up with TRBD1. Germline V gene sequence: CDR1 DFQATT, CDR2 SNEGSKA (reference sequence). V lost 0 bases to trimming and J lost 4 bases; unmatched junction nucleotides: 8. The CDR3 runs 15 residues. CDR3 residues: CSARDSQGMGYGYTF. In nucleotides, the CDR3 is TGCAGTGCTAGAGATTCACAGGGGATGGGCTATGGCTACACCTTC.

CDR3 sequence: CATSDLRTSGTNTGELFF. The CDR3 DNA sequence: TGTGCCACCAGTGATTTGCGGACTAGCGGAACGAACACCGGGGAGCTGTTTTTT. This chain joins TRBV24-1 and TRBJ2-2, with 10 bases aligning to TRBD2. The CDR3 totals 18 residues. V was clipped by 0 bases and J by 0 bases; unmatched bases: 3. CDR1 and CDR2 from the germline V gene are KGHDR and SFDVKD.

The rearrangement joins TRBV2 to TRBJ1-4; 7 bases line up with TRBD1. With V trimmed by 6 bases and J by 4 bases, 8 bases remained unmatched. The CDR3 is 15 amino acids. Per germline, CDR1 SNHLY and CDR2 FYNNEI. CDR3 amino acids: CASSPRDSLNEKLFF. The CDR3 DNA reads TGTGCCAGCAGCCCTCGGGACAGCCTTAATGAAAAACTGTTTTTT.

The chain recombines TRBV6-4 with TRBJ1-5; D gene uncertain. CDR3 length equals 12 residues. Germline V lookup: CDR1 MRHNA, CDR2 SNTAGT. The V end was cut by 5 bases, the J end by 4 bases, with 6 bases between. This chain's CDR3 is CASSQLNQPQHF. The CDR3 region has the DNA TGTGCCAGCAGTCAGTTGAATCAGCCCCAGCATTTT.